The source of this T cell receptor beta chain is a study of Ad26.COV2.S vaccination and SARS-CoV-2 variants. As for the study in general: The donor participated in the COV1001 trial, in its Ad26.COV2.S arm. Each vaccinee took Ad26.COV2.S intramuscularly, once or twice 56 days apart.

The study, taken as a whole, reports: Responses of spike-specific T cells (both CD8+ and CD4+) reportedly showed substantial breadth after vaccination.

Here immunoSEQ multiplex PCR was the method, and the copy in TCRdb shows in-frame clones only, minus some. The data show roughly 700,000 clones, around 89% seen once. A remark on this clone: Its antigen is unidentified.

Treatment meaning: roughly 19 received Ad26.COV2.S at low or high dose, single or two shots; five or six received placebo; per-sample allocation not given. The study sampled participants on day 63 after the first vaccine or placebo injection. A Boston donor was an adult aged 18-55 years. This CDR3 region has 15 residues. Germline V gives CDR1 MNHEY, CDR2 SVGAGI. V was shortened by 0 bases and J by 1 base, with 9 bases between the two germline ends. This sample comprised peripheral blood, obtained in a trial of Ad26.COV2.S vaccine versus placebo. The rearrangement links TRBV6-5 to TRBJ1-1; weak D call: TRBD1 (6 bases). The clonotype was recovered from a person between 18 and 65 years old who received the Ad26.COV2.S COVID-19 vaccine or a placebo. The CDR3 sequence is CASSYSGHPNTEAFF. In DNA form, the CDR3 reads TGTGCCAGCAGTTACTCGGGACACCCGAACACTGAAGCTTTCTTT.